This T cell receptor beta chain comes out of a study of shared T cell receptors in the human thymus. TCRdb keeps only in-frame clones here, not all; method: immunoSEQ multiplex PCR. The sample lists hundreds of thousands of clones, 85% to 95% occurring once. The CDR3 runs 13 residues. With V trimmed by 5 bases and J by 6 bases, 5 bases remained unmatched. The germline V gene has CDR1 LNHDA and CDR2 SQIVND (reference sequence). The TCR originated in a human donor. The chain uses TRBV19 and TRBJ1-2; 8 bases fit TRBD1. Sequenced material: thymocytes. The chain's CDR3 is CASSVGQVDGYTF. The CDR3 coding sequence is TGTGCCAGTAGTGTGGGACAGGTTGATGGCTACACCTTC.